This passage covers 30 T cell receptor beta chains from one sample sequenced in a study of cytomegalovirus exposure and HLA in healthy donors. The PCR was carried out with 60 Vbeta primers and 13 Jbeta primers. Only in-frame clones appear in the TCRdb table, and some are missing; sequencing was by immunoSEQ multiplex PCR. The sample records some 120,000 clones, 50% to 70% being singletons. Sequenced sample: PBMCs. The receptors shown here come from a woman in her thirties or forties in good health and CMV-seropositive.

This sequence joins TRBV27 and TRBJ2-7; the D gene is possibly TRBD2 (6 bases). The CDR3 is 14 residues long. V lost 4 bases and J lost 4, with 14 bases in between. Looked up from germline, CDR1 is MNHEY and CDR2 is SMNVEV (reference sequence). The CDR3 is CASSSGLSIYEQYF. The CDR3 nucleotides read TGTGCCAGCAGTTCGGGACTTTCAATTTACGAGCAGTACTTC.

The chain links TRBV11-2 to TRBJ2-7; TRBD1 aligns across 8 bases. Germline values: CDR1 SGHAT, CDR2 FQNNGV. The CDR3 has 13 amino acids. After removal of 3 bases from V and 3 bases from J, the junction contained 1 base not matched to a gene. CDR3 in amino acids: CASSLTGVYEQYF. The DNA of the CDR3 is TGTGCCAGCAGCTTGACAGGGGTCTACGAGCAGTACTTC.

The rearrangement links TRBV15 to TRBJ1-1; D is unclear. Germline CDR1 is LNHNV and CDR2 is YYDKDF (reference sequence). CDR3 size: 14 residues. V lost 0 bases and J lost 2, with 7 bases in between. CDR3 sequence: CATSRDHSNTEAFF. DNA for the CDR3: TGTGCCACCAGCAGAGACCACAGTAACACTGAAGCTTTCTTT.

This clone was seen only a few times. J is TRBJ1-1 and V is TRBV7-9, with no clear D. The CDR3 is made up of 12 amino acids. Germline V gives CDR1 SEHNR, CDR2 FQNEAQ (reference sequence). V was shortened by 5 bases and J by 11 bases, with 15 bases between the two germline ends. In DNA, the CDR3 is TGTGCCAGCAGCCCGCCCAATGGTGAGGCTTTCTTT. It specifies CASSPPNGEAFF.

The rearrangement uses TRBV4-2 and TRBJ1-2; D remains unclear. The CDR3 loop spans 13 amino acids. V was clipped by 1 base and J by 7 bases, with 10 bases between them. Germline assignment: CDR1 LGHNA and CDR2 YNFKEQ. For the CDR3, the DNA is TGTGCCAGCAGCCAAGTCCCGTCCGGTGGCTACACCTTC. Protein sequence: CASSQVPSGGYTF.

The chain has TRBV5-6 and TRBJ2-7; the match to TRBD2 covers 9 bases. The CDR3 runs 14 residues. V gave up 4 bases and J gave up 1 base; unmatched junction bases: 3. Germline CDR1 and CDR2: SGHDT and YYEEEE. The CDR3 nucleotides are TGTGCCAGCAGCGACGGACTAGCGTCCTACGAGCAGTACTTC. As protein: CASSDGLASYEQYF.

The chain couples TRBV19 to TRBJ2-2; no clear D gene. This CDR3 is 14 amino acids long. Trimming removed 9 bases at V and 4 bases at J, with 15 bases between. Per germline, CDR1 LNHDA and CDR2 SQIVND (reference sequence). The CDR3 DNA reads as TGTGCCAGCGCGGTTAAAGTGGGCACCGGGGAGCTGTTTTTT. It is translated as CASAVKVGTGELFF. Complete variable domain (other parts from reference TRBV19 and TRBJ2-2): DGGITQSPKYLFRKEGQNVTLSCEQNLNHDAMYWYRQDPGQGLRLIYYSQIVNDFQKGDIAEGYSVSREKKESFPLTVTSAQKNPTAFYLCASAVKVGTGELFFGEGSRLTVL.

This chain's CDR3 is CASSPWTSGVSTDTQYF. DNA for the CDR3: TGTGCCAGCAGCCCATGGACTAGCGGAGTTAGCACAGATACGCAGTATTTT. This chain links TRBV7-6 with TRBJ2-3; 10 positions agree with TRBD2. The length of the CDR3 is 17 residues. Germline loops: CDR1 SGHVS, CDR2 FNYEAQ. The V and J ends lost 5 bases and 0 bases, in that order; junction bases with no gene match: 8.

This clone was counted between two and nine times. The J gene is TRBJ2-7, the V gene TRBV4-1, with TRBD1 matching 8 bases. V gave up 1 base and J gave up 3 bases; unmatched junction bases: 17. The CDR3 sequence is 19 residues long. Germline V gene sequence: CDR1 MGHRA, CDR2 YSYEKL. CDR3 bases: TGCGCCAGCAGCCAAGGTCGTATAATGCGGACAGGGTCCCTCTACGAGCAGTACTTC. This sequence encodes CASSQGRIMRTGSLYEQYF.

This clone has only a few counts. The V and J genes are TRBV4-1 and TRBJ2-7; 8 nucleotides align to TRBD1. The CDR3 contains 14 residues. J gave up 3 bases and V 5 bases, and 6 bases lay outside the gene matches. The germline CDR1 and CDR2 sequences are MGHRA and YSYEKL. The CDR3 reads CASSFGQGDYEQYF. CDR3 sequence (DNA): TGCGCCAGCAGCTTCGGACAGGGAGACTACGAGCAGTACTTC.

V usage is TRBV7-2 and J usage is TRBJ2-7; a weak D match, TRBD1 (5 bases). The CDR3 is 16 residues long. Germline assignment: CDR1 SGHTA and CDR2 FQGNSA. V lost 5 bases and J 0 bases, leaving 17 bases between the germline ends. The CDR3 spells CASSLRQSRSSYEQYF. The CDR3 DNA sequence: TGTGCCAGCAGCCTTCGACAGAGCAGGAGCTCCTACGAGCAGTACTTC.

This sequence joins TRBV5-1 and TRBJ2-7; no definite D call. Germline V gives CDR1 SGHRS, CDR2 YFSETQ. The CDR3 is made up of 15 amino acids. Trimming removed 0 bases at V and 2 bases at J, with 12 bases between. The CDR3 DNA reads TGCGCCAGCAGCTTGGGCGGAAGGAACACCTACGAGCAGTACTTC. Translation gives CASSLGGRNTYEQYF.

V and J are TRBV4-3 and TRBJ2-2; 9 positions match TRBD2. Per the germline V gene, CDR1 is LGHNA and CDR2 is YSLEER. The CDR3 consists of 16 residues. Trimming took 4 bases from V and 3 from J; bases not matched to a gene: 6. CDR3 residues: CASSRIAGAYTGELFF. The CDR3 DNA follows: TGCGCCAGCAGCCGTATAGCGGGAGCTTACACCGGGGAGCTGTTTTTT.

This clone was seen a few times. This sequence joins TRBV29-1 and TRBJ2-1; TRBD1 matches 7 bases. Germline V gene lookup returns CDR1 SQVTM and CDR2 ANQGSEA. The CDR3 has 14 residues. V dropped 4 bases and J dropped 6; count of bases not matched to a gene: 9. The CDR3 DNA follows: TGCAGCGTTGTCGGGTGGGCAGGGGGCAATGAGCAGTTCTTC. It yields the protein CSVVGWAGGNEQFF.

The rearrangement links TRBV7-3 to TRBJ2-5, with a possible D match to TRBD2 (5 bases). The V gene lost 1 base and the J gene lost 5 bases, with 17 bases spanning the gap. The length of the CDR3 is 16 residues. CDR1 and CDR2 from the germline V gene are SGHTA and FQGTGA. CDR3 DNA sequence: TGTGCCAGCAGCTTAAATAGCGTTCGAGTTAGCGAGACCCAGTACTTC. It yields the protein CASSLNSVRVSETQYF.

This rearrangement joins TRBV6-5 to TRBJ1-5, with 7 bases matching TRBD1. Per the germline V gene, CDR1 is MNHEY and CDR2 is SVGAGI. This CDR3 spans 15 amino acids. Trimming cost V 9 bases and J 4 bases; bases outside gene matches: 12. CDR3 in DNA: TGTGCCAGTCGGAGGGGGCAATTCGGGAATCAGCCCCAGCATTTT. This sequence encodes CASRRGQFGNQPQHF.

The chain employs TRBV5-1 and TRBJ2-7; 14 positions agree with TRBD2. The V and J ends lost 4 bases and 7 bases, in that order; junction bases with no gene match: 7. Germline V gives CDR1 SGHRS, CDR2 YFSETQ. There are 15 residues in the CDR3. CDR3 nucleotide sequence: TGCGCCAGCAGCGGACGACTAGCGGGAGGGGGAGAGCAGTACTTC. Translating it yields CASSGRLAGGGEQYF.

The V call is TRBV7-2, the J call TRBJ1-1, with D possibly being TRBD1 (5 bases). The germline V and J ends were trimmed by 5 bases and 3 bases, with 13 bases remaining between them. This CDR3 comprises 14 residues. CDR1 is SGHTA, CDR2 FQGNSA, per germline. Written as DNA, the CDR3 is TGTGCCAGCAGCCCCCAGGGTACTTACACTGAAGCTTTCTTT. It specifies CASSPQGTYTEAFF.

The rearrangement uses TRBV18 and TRBJ2-4, with 8 positions matching TRBD2. This CDR3 contains 14 residues. Germline-derived CDR1 and CDR2 are KGHSH and LQKENI. V was clipped by 2 bases and J by 6 bases; unmatched bases: 3. DNA for the CDR3: TGTGCCAGCTCACCAGCGGGAGGAGGAAACATTCAGTACTTC. This gives the protein CASSPAGGGNIQYF.

The rearrangement uses TRBV9 and TRBJ2-7, with a tentative D call TRBD2 (5 bases). CDR3 length equals 15 residues. V lost 4 bases and J 0 bases, leaving 14 bases between the germline ends. Germline V gene sequence: CDR1 SGDLS, CDR2 YYNGEE. CDR3 nucleotides: TGTGCCAGCAGCCGAGGTCCACGGGACTCCTACGAGCAGTACTTC. Its protein is CASSRGPRDSYEQYF.

This clone has a handful of counts. This chain joins TRBV7-2 and TRBJ2-3, with 12 bases fitting TRBD2. V was clipped by 5 bases and J by 3 bases; unmatched bases: 6. The CDR3 length is 16 residues. Germline V CDR1 and CDR2: SGHTA, FQGNSA. CDR3 bases: TGTGCCAGCAGCATTCTAGCGGGAGGGTCGACAGATACGCAGTATTTT. This encodes CASSILAGGSTDTQYF.

Remarks on this clone: This specimen includes other DNA sequences encoding the same CDR3. This chain connects TRBV30 to TRBJ1-1; D is undetermined. Trimming removed 0 bases from V and 1 base from J, with 6 bases in between. Germline V gene lookup returns CDR1 GTSNPN and CDR2 SVGIG (reference sequence). The CDR3 has 13 amino acids. The CDR3 loop reads CAWSVAENTEAFF. CDR3 DNA sequence: TGTGCCTGGAGTGTTGCAGAGAACACTGAAGCTTTCTTT.

The chain couples TRBV4-2 to TRBJ2-3, with TRBD2 matching over 9 bases. This CDR3 has 18 residues. In germline, CDR1 is LGHNA, CDR2 YNFKEQ. Trimming cost V 1 base and J 3 bases; bases outside gene matches: 11. The CDR3 sequence is CASSQVPAAGGKTDTQYF. The CDR3 nucleotides are TGTGCCAGCAGCCAAGTTCCCGCGGCGGGGGGGAAGACAGATACGCAGTATTTT.

This chain joins TRBV18 and TRBJ1-1; 9 nucleotides agree with TRBD1. The CDR3 spans 19 residues. CDR1 KGHSH and CDR2 LQKENI come from the germline V gene. Trimming at V came to 0 bases and at J to 4 bases, leaving 15 bases not matched to a gene. Here the CDR3 reads CASSPPRDTTGGLSTEAFF. In DNA form, the CDR3 reads TGTGCCAGCTCACCACCGAGGGACACTACAGGGGGCTTGAGCACTGAAGCTTTCTTT.

V and J are TRBV9 and TRBJ2-7; the match to TRBD1 covers 11 bases. Germline CDR1 is SGDLS and CDR2 is YYNGEE. This CDR3 has 15 amino acids. Trimming took 3 bases from V and 2 from J; bases not matched to a gene: 4. The CDR3 protein is CASSGTGGFPYEQYF. CDR3 nucleotide sequence: TGTGCCAGCAGCGGGACAGGGGGCTTCCCCTACGAGCAGTACTTC. The whole variable domain, filled in from reference TRBV9 and TRBJ2-7, reads DSGVTQTPKHLITATGQRVTLRCSPRSGDLSVYWYQQSLDQGLQFLIQYYNGEERAKGNILERFSAQQFPDLHSELNLSSLELGDSALYFCASSGTGGFPYEQYFGPGTRLTVT.

A few counts support this clone. The chain couples TRBV7-6 to TRBJ2-1; possibly TRBD1 for D (6 bases). The CDR3 is 13 amino acids. The germline CDR1 and CDR2 sequences are SGHVS and FNYEAQ. Trimming removed 5 bases at V and 7 bases at J, with 12 bases between. DNA for the CDR3: TGTGCCAGCAGCCCGAGGGGGAAAAATGAGCAGTTCTTC. Translated, it gives CASSPRGKNEQFF.

Here the CDR3 DNA reads TGTGCCAGCAGCCCATACGGCGGTAAAGGAGCCTACGAGCAGTACTTC. It yields the protein CASSPYGGKGAYEQYF. V and J are TRBV11-2 and TRBJ2-7; D is unresolved. Trimming shortened V by 5 bases and J by 2 bases, and 19 bases separated the two germline ends. This CDR3 has 16 residues. Germline assignment: CDR1 SGHAT and CDR2 FQNNGV.

The rearrangement uses TRBV5-1 and TRBJ1-2, with TRBD1 identical over 8 bases. The CDR3 consists of 15 residues. With V trimmed by 5 bases and J by 5 bases, 11 bases remained unmatched. Looked up from germline, CDR1 is SGHRS and CDR2 is YFSETQ. CDR3 in DNA: TGCGCCAGCAGAGGGGGACAGGTTACGCTTTATGGCTACACCTTC. Protein sequence: CASRGGQVTLYGYTF. Filled out from reference TRBV5-1 and TRBJ1-2, the complete variable domain reads KAGVTQTPRYLIKTRGQQVTLSCSPISGHRSVSWYQQTPGQGLQFLFEYFSETQRNKGNFPGRFSGRQFSNSRSEMNVSTLELGDSALYLCASRGGQVTLYGYTFGSGTRLTVV.

This clone occurred a few times. The chain couples TRBV11-1 to TRBJ1-1; 8 bases line up with TRBD1. Germline V gene lookup returns CDR1 SGHAT and CDR2 FQDESV (reference sequence). After removal of 5 bases from V and 1 base from J, the junction contained 6 bases not matched to a gene. The CDR3 is made up of 15 amino acids. The CDR3 is CASSQLTGANTEAFF. The CDR3 DNA reads as TGTGCCAGCAGCCAACTGACAGGGGCGAACACTGAAGCTTTCTTT.

The rearrangement links TRBV6-5 to TRBJ1-4; 9 nucleotides align to TRBD1. Germline V gene lookup returns CDR1 MNHEY and CDR2 SVGAGI. The CDR3 length is 14 residues. V lost 7 bases and J lost 7; bases outside the gene matches: 7. The CDR3, as DNA: TGTGCCAGCAAGACCGGGACAGGGACTGAAAAACTGTTTTTT. Amino acid sequence: CASKTGTGTEKLFF.